The 29 T cell receptor beta chains given below trace back to one sample, sequenced in a study of CD8+ T cells in alopecia areata. Investigators isolated RNA and reverse transcribed it into cDNA to act as the sequencing template. Profiling relied on immunoSEQ multiplex PCR, and the TCRdb table lists in-frame clones only, not all of them. Among over 200,000 clones listed, around 62% were seen once. The material was CD4+ T cells sorted from blood, obtained at week 0. The receptors here all came from a human donor with alopecia areata.

The rearrangement joins TRBV5-4 to TRBJ2-2; TRBD1 matches 9 bases. This CDR3 region has 15 residues. In germline, CDR1 is SGHNT, CDR2 YYREEE (reference sequence). After removal of 4 bases from V and 4 bases from J, the junction contained 5 bases not matched to a gene. The CDR3 protein is CASSTGQGPTGELFF. The CDR3 coding sequence is TGTGCCAGCAGCACCGGACAGGGGCCCACCGGGGAGCTGTTTTTT.

The chain joins TRBV27 to TRBJ2-7; D may be TRBD1 or TRBD2 (6 bases each). Trimming stripped 2 bases from V and 3 bases from J, with 14 bases between. The CDR3 consists of 15 residues. CDR1 is MNHEY and CDR2 is SMNVEV in the germline V gene (reference sequence). CDR3 region: CASSLRGQGLYEQYF. CDR3 sequence (DNA): TGTGCCAGCAGTTTACGGGGGCAGGGACTCTACGAGCAGTACTTC.

The rearrangement uses TRBV2 and TRBJ2-3; 12 bases are a match to TRBD2. CDR1 SNHLY and CDR2 FYNNEI come from the germline V gene. Unmatched junction bases numbered 8, after V lost 2 bases and J lost 2 bases. The CDR3 is 18 amino acids. The CDR3 is CASSEFLAGGPDTDTQYF. The CDR3 DNA reads as TGTGCCAGCAGTGAATTCCTAGCGGGAGGGCCTGACACAGATACGCAGTATTTT.

The CDR3 DNA reads as TGCAGCATAGGAGGCTCCACAGATACGCAGTATTTT. Encoded protein: CSIGGSTDTQYF. V usage is TRBV29-1 and J usage is TRBJ2-3, with D possibly being TRBD2 (5 bases). The CDR3 has 12 amino acids. In germline, CDR1 is SQVTM, CDR2 ANQGSEA. V lost 8 bases to trimming and J lost 2 bases, with 11 bases between them.

The table lists this clone with a count of one. The DNA for the CDR3 is TGTGCCTGGAGTGGATACCCGATTCAACCGAACACTGAAGCTTTCTTT. Translating it yields CAWSGYPIQPNTEAFF. The gene calls are TRBV30 and TRBJ1-1, with no clear D. The CDR3 runs 16 residues. V lost 1 base and J lost 1, with 16 bases in between. Germline lookup yields CDR1 GTSNPN and CDR2 SVGIG (reference sequence).

This clone was observed a handful of times. The chain joins TRBV29-1 to TRBJ2-3, with D unclear. Germline CDR1 reads SQVTM; CDR2 reads ANQGSEA. This CDR3 has 11 residues. V was clipped by 7 bases and J by 6 bases, with 11 bases between them. The CDR3 nucleotides read TGCAGCGCTGGGCCCAGGGATACGCAGTATTTT. This codes for CSAGPRDTQYF.

This sequence joins TRBV30 and TRBJ1-5; D is ambiguous. The CDR3 loop spans 14 amino acids. Looked up from germline, CDR1 is GTSNPN and CDR2 is SVGIG (reference sequence). Trimming pared 2 bases from V and 3 bases from J, leaving 11 bases between. Here the CDR3 DNA reads TGTGCCTGGAGTAGGGCCTCCTACAATCAGCCCCAGCATTTT. Protein product: CAWSRASYNQPQHF.

CDR3: CAISERTGEDNSPLHF. In DNA, the CDR3 is TGTGCCATCAGTGAGAGGACAGGGGAGGATAATTCACCCCTCCACTTT. The chain couples TRBV10-3 to TRBJ1-6, with 9 bases that match TRBD1. Germline CDR1 and CDR2: ENHRY and SYGVKD. The trim removed 2 bases at V and 5 bases at J, leaving 4 bases unmatched. The CDR3 has 16 residues.

This sequence joins TRBV29-1 and TRBJ2-3; the D gene is possibly TRBD1 (5 bases). The CDR3 sequence is 13 residues long. Trimming took off 8 bases at V and 0 bases at J, with 12 bases between the two ends. Germline CDR1 and CDR2: SQVTM and ANQGSEA. CDR3 residues: CSSKGISTDTQYF. Here the CDR3 DNA reads TGCAGCTCCAAGGGGATAAGCACAGATACGCAGTATTTT.

J is TRBJ2-5 and V is TRBV5-1, with TRBD2 matching over 7 bases. With V trimmed by 4 bases and J by 0 bases, 3 bases remained unmatched. The CDR3 has 14 amino acids. Germline V gene data show CDR1 as SGHRS and CDR2 as YFSETQ. The CDR3 is CASSHGTNQETQYF. DNA of the CDR3: TGCGCCAGCAGCCACGGGACTAACCAAGAGACCCAGTACTTC.

This chain joins TRBV5-1 and TRBJ1-1, with D maybe TRBD1 (5 bases). V dropped 3 bases and J dropped 4 bases, with 13 bases sitting between them. Germline-derived CDR1 and CDR2 are SGHRS and YFSETQ. The CDR3 has 14 amino acids. CDR3 bases: TGCGCCAGCAGCTCTGACAGCACTGGCACTGAAGCTTTCTTT. Residues: CASSSDSTGTEAFF.

The V call is TRBV29-1, the J call TRBJ1-1; maybe TRBD1 (5 bases). Trimming removed 4 bases at V and 6 bases at J, with 12 bases between. This CDR3 has 12 residues. Germline loops: CDR1 SQVTM, CDR2 ANQGSEA. The CDR3 sequence: CSVGRGGSEAFF. CDR3 nucleotides: TGCAGCGTTGGCCGCGGGGGGTCTGAAGCTTTCTTT.

The gene calls are TRBV25-1 and TRBJ1-4; D call uncertain. V gave up 2 bases and J gave up 3 bases, with 4 bases separating them. Germline loops: CDR1 MGHDK, CDR2 SYGVNS. The CDR3 totals 13 residues. Here the CDR3 reads CASSERSNEKLFF. CDR3 in DNA: TGTGCCAGCAGTGAAAGGTCTAATGAAAAACTGTTTTTT.

This rearrangement joins TRBV30 to TRBJ1-2; the match to TRBD1 covers 9 bases. The CDR3 totals 15 residues. The germline gives CDR1 GTSNPN, CDR2 SVGIG (reference sequence). The V and J ends lost 0 bases and 6 bases, in that order; junction bases with no gene match: 8. CDR3 nucleotides: TGTGCCTGGAGTGTACTAACGACAGGGGGGGATGGCTACACCTTC. It translates to CAWSVLTTGGDGYTF.

Only a few counts were recorded for this clone. The chain uses TRBV29-1 and TRBJ2-1; the D is unclear. Trimming took 0 bases from V and 7 from J, leaving 13 bases between them. CDR1 SQVTM and CDR2 ANQGSEA come from the germline V gene. This CDR3 is 14 amino acids long. CDR3 sequence (DNA): TGCAGCGTTGAAGATCTTCTAGTCCTTAATGAGCAGTTCTTC. It codes for CSVEDLLVLNEQFF.

This rearrangement joins TRBV29-1 to TRBJ2-7; tentative D call: TRBD1 (6 bases). Looked up from germline, CDR1 is SQVTM and CDR2 is ANQGSEA. Trimming removed 7 bases from V and 4 bases from J, with 17 bases in between. The CDR3 spans 13 residues. CDR3 DNA: TGCAGCGCCCGCCGGGACACAAGTTACGAGCAGTACTTC. As protein: CSARRDTSYEQYF.

The chain recombines TRBV7-2 with TRBJ2-5, with 14 bases that match TRBD2. This CDR3 is built from 19 residues. V dropped 5 bases and J dropped 5; count of bases not matched to a gene: 16. From germline, CDR1 is SGHTA and CDR2 FQGNSA. CDR3 protein: CASSDPGLAGEWEIETQYF. The CDR3 coding sequence is TGTGCCAGCAGCGACCCGGGACTAGCGGGAGAGTGGGAAATTGAGACCCAGTACTTC.

This clone was observed a few times. The V call is TRBV7-9, the J call TRBJ2-7; D is uncertain. Deletions cut 4 bases from V and 8 bases from J, with 9 bases between. CDR3 length: 11 residues. Germline assignment: CDR1 SEHNR and CDR2 FQNEAQ (reference sequence). This CDR3 reads CASSSSIKQYF. The CDR3 coding sequence is TGTGCCAGCAGCTCGTCTATCAAGCAGTACTTC.

The J gene is TRBJ1-2, the V gene TRBV6-5, with TRBD1 identical over 7 bases. Germline-derived CDR1 and CDR2 are MNHEY and SVGAGI. V trimming: 7 bases; J trimming: 6 bases; junction bases outside the gene matches: 5. The CDR3 runs to 12 residues. CDR3 loop: CASKRGRDGYTF. The CDR3 region has the DNA TGTGCCAGCAAGAGGGGGCGCGATGGCTACACCTTC.

The chain couples TRBV5-1 to TRBJ2-2; 10 bases align to TRBD2. CDR3 length: 14 amino acids. Germline CDR1 is SGHRS and CDR2 is YFSETQ. The J segment lost 6 bases and the V segment lost 5 bases, leaving 4 bases of the junction unmatched. The chain's CDR3 is CASRRLAGAGELFF. CDR3 sequence (DNA): TGCGCCAGCAGGAGGCTAGCGGGGGCCGGGGAGCTGTTTTTT.

The chain joins TRBV5-1 to TRBJ1-2; D may be TRBD1 (5 bases). The germline CDR1 and CDR2 sequences are SGHRS and YFSETQ. The CDR3 totals 13 residues. Trimming stripped 2 bases from V and 8 bases from J, with 13 bases between. As DNA, the CDR3 is TGCGCCAGCAGCTTAGCAGGGCGGAGCGGCTACACCTTC. Protein product: CASSLAGRSGYTF.

This chain links TRBV6-5 with TRBJ1-2; TRBD1 might be the D (5 bases). V was trimmed by 6 bases and J by 2 bases, leaving 13 bases between them. Germline V CDR1 and CDR2: MNHEY, SVGAGI. This CDR3 has 14 amino acids. This CDR3 is CASRGDLSNYGYTF. CDR3 coding DNA: TGTGCCAGCAGGGGGGACTTGAGCAACTATGGCTACACCTTC.

CDR3 protein: CASSWDSYNEQFF. CDR3 DNA: TGCGCCAGCAGCTGGGACAGTTACAATGAGCAGTTCTTC. The V and J genes are TRBV5-1 and TRBJ2-1; 7 bases are a match to TRBD1. The CDR3 is 13 amino acids. Germline V gene lookup returns CDR1 SGHRS and CDR2 YFSETQ. With 3 bases clipped from V and 4 bases from J, the junction kept 1 base outside the gene matches. The full variable domain, completed using reference TRBV5-1 and TRBJ2-1, is KAGVTQTPRYLIKTRGQQVTLSCSPISGHRSVSWYQQTPGQGLQFLFEYFSETQRNKGNFPGRFSGRQFSNSRSEMNVSTLELGDSALYLCASSWDSYNEQFFGPGTRLTVL.

The table lists this clone with a few counts. The J gene is TRBJ2-7, the V gene TRBV19; 7 bases line up with TRBD2. Germline CDR1 and CDR2: LNHDA and SQIVND (reference sequence). The CDR3 loop spans 13 amino acids. V was clipped by 6 bases and J by 6 bases; unmatched bases: 8. The CDR3 nucleotides read TGTGCCAGTAGGATCTATGGGACTACCGAGCAGTACTTC. Its protein is CASRIYGTTEQYF.

A remark on this clone: Other DNA sequences within the sample encode an identical CDR3. V and J are TRBV7-3 and TRBJ1-1; the D gene is possibly TRBD1 (5 bases). The CDR3 contains 13 residues. CDR1 and CDR2 from the germline V gene are SGHTA and FQGTGA. Trimming removed 5 bases at V and 4 bases at J, with 11 bases between. The CDR3 DNA reads TGTGCCAGCAGCCTGACCGGGGGCACTGAAGCTTTCTTT. Its translation: CASSLTGGTEAFF.

The chain carries TRBV5-1 and TRBJ1-2; 9 bases are shared with TRBD1. The CDR3 length is 15 residues. Germline trimming cut 4 bases from V and 3 bases from J; bases unmatched to any gene: 7. Germline V gives CDR1 SGHRS, CDR2 YFSETQ. The CDR3 DNA reads as TGCGCCAGCAGCCAGGGGACAGGGAGTTACTATGGCTACACCTTC. Its protein is CASSQGTGSYYGYTF.

This clone was seen just once. The chain recombines TRBV25-1 with TRBJ1-1; TRBD1 might be the D (5 bases). The CDR3 sequence is 15 residues long. The V end lost 2 bases, the J end lost 6 bases, and 16 bases lay between the germline ends. Germline V CDR1 and CDR2: MGHDK, SYGVNS. The CDR3 region is CASSEIWGKGAEAFF. The CDR3 nucleotides read TGTGCCAGCAGTGAAATCTGGGGCAAAGGCGCTGAAGCTTTCTTT.

The rearrangement joins TRBV2 to TRBJ2-7; 10 positions agree with TRBD1. Losses at the gene ends were 8 bases for V and 4 bases for J; bases not matched to a gene: 5. This CDR3 spans 13 amino acids. The germline V gene has CDR1 SNHLY and CDR2 FYNNEI. DNA of the CDR3: TGTGCCAGCTTGAGACAGGGGGCTTACGAGCAGTACTTC. It translates to CASLRQGAYEQYF.

This clone was observed a handful of times. Other nucleotide sequences in the sample specify the same CDR3. This chain links TRBV2 with TRBJ2-7, with 8 bases that match TRBD1. J lost 7 bases, V lost 4 bases, and 6 bases had no gene match. Germline assignment: CDR1 SNHLY and CDR2 FYNNEI. CDR3 length: 13 amino acids. CDR3 region: CASSAGTGLEQYF. DNA for the CDR3: TGTGCCAGCAGTGCCGGGACAGGCCTTGAGCAGTACTTC.